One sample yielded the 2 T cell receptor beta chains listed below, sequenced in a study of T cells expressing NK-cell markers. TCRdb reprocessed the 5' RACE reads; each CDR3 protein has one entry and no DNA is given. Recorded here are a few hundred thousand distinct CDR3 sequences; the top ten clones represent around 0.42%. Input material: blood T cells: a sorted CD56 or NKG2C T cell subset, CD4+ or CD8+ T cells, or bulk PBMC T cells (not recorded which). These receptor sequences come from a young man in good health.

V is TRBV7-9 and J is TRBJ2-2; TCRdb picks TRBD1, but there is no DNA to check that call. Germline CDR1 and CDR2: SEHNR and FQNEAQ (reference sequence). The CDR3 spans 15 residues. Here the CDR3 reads CASSSRQGRNGELFF.

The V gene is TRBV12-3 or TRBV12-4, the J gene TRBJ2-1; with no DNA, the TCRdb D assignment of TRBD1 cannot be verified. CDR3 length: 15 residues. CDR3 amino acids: CASTPRPTANDEQFF.